The 19 T cell receptor beta chains reported below all come from one sample, sequenced in a study of blood T cells in healthy people across ages (dated by TCRdb to the mid-2010s). Libraries were made using 5' RACE. These reads were obtained on an Illumina HiSeq 2500. A second about 6 to 11 cycle PCR used a sample-barcoded 5' primer and a J-beta primer mix. In TCRdb, the public reads were trimmed at Q25 with fastp and aligned with MiXCR, with productive beta chains retained. Entries that share a CDR3 protein sequence are merged under the most common genes and DNA. The sample data list approximately 350,000 distinct CDR3 sequences, and over 45% of these were observed just once. Of the sample, roughly 51% falls within the top ten clones. The sequencing input was blood. The receptors shown here come from a man aged 60-69 years in good health.

The chain recombines TRBV20-1 with TRBJ2-7, with D possibly being TRBD1 (5 bases). The CDR3 has 13 residues. CDR1 is DFQATT, CDR2 SNEGSKA, per germline (reference sequence). V was cut by 2 bases and J by 2 bases, with 10 bases left in between. The CDR3 region has the DNA TGCAGTGCTAGACCGACAGATCCCTACGAGCAGTACTTC. Its translation is CSARPTDPYEQYF.

V gene TRBV6-1 combines with J gene TRBJ1-1; D is uncertain. V lost 2 bases, J lost 1 base, and 5 bases lay in between. The CDR3 is 13 amino acids. Looked up from germline, CDR1 is MNHNS and CDR2 is SASEGT. CDR3 nucleotide sequence: TGTGCCAGCAGTGAACGTCCGAACACTGAAGCTTTCTTT. Translated, it gives CASSERPNTEAFF.

This rearrangement joins TRBV11-3 to TRBJ2-1; 10 bases are shared with TRBD2. This CDR3 region has 13 residues. The V gene end was trimmed by 8 bases and the J gene end by 13 bases; junction bases not matched to a gene: 11. In germline, CDR1 is SGHNT, CDR2 YENEEA. The CDR3 DNA reads as TGTGCCAGCGCCGCTAGCGGGAGTAGGGCTCAGTTCTTC. Residues: CASAASGSRAQFF.

This clonotype was counted a few times. The rearrangement uses TRBV3-1 and TRBJ2-7; 13 positions match TRBD2. Germline lookup yields CDR1 LGHDT and CDR2 YNNKEL (reference sequence). The V gene end was trimmed by 1 base and the J gene end by 3 bases; junction bases not matched to a gene: 0. The CDR3 length is 15 residues. The chain's CDR3 is CASSQGLAGGYEQYF. The CDR3 DNA sequence: TGTGCCAGCAGCCAAGGACTAGCGGGAGGCTACGAGCAGTACTTC.

This clonotype came up a few times. The rearrangement uses TRBV11-1 and TRBJ2-7; no definite D call. TRBJ2-5 explains the end of the DNA better; the J call may be wrong. The CDR3 extends over 11 amino acids. The germline gives CDR1 SGHAT, CDR2 FQDESV (reference sequence). CDR3 region: CASSLDGTQYF. DNA of the CDR3: TGTGCCAGCAGCTTGGATGGGACCCAGTACTTC.

CDR3 region: CARNQDGRSPYEQYF. CDR3 sequence (DNA): TGTGCCAGAAACCAGGACGGAAGGTCCCCCTACGAGCAGTACTTC. This sequence joins TRBV19 and TRBJ2-7; D unclear. The CDR3 is made up of 15 amino acids. Germline CDR1 and CDR2: LNHDA and SQIVND (reference sequence). The ends were cut back, 9 bases at V and 2 bases at J, with 20 bases in the middle.

This clonotype was counted a few times. V gene TRBV29-1 combines with J gene TRBJ2-1; D remains ambiguous. The length of the CDR3 is 15 residues. V dropped 0 bases and J dropped 2 bases, with 11 bases sitting between them. CDR1 is SQVTM, CDR2 ANQGSEA, per germline. CDR3 sequence: CSVEDGRRTYNEQFF. The DNA for the CDR3 is TGCAGCGTTGAAGACGGCCGAAGGACCTACAATGAGCAGTTCTTC.

In the case of this clonotype: This may stem from a read error, because a much larger clone lies one nucleotide away. The chain couples TRBV5-1 to TRBJ2-3; a weak D match, TRBD2 (5 bases). Trimming removed 4 bases from V and 0 bases from J, with 9 bases in between. The CDR3 has 14 amino acids. Germline loops: CDR1 SGHRS, CDR2 YFSETQ. CDR3 residues: CASSVDSSTDTQYF. The CDR3 bases are TGCGCCAGCAGCGTGGACTCTAGCACAGATACGCAGTATTTT. Full variable domain (missing parts from reference TRBV5-1 and TRBJ2-3): KAGVTQTPRYLIKTRGQQVTLSCSPISGHRSVSWYQQTPGQGLQFLFEYFSETQRNKGNFPGRFSGRQFSNSRSEMNVSTLELGDSALYLCASSVDSSTDTQYFGPGTRLTVL.

The genes are TRBV4-3 and TRBJ2-1; tentative D call: TRBD2 (5 bases). Gene TRBJ2-7 matches the end of the DNA better, so the J call may be wrong. Germline CDR1 LGHNA, CDR2 YSLEER. This CDR3 has 16 residues. The CDR3 coding sequence is TGCGCCAGCAGCCAAGATTTGGCGGGCGACTACAATGAGCAGTACTTC. Its protein is CASSQDLAGDYNEQYF.

This clonotype was counted many times. A clone one base away is much larger, so this may be a read error. The V and J genes are TRBV2 and TRBJ2-5; 8 bases map to TRBD2. CDR3 length: 15 residues. Germline CDR1 reads SNHLY; CDR2 reads FYNNEI. V lost 7 bases, J lost 11 bases, and 18 bases stayed unmatched. CDR3 in DNA: TGTGCCAGCACCGGCGGGCGGGAGGCTTACAATGAGCAGTACTTC. Protein: CASTGGREAYNEQYF.

This rearrangement joins TRBV5-6 to TRBJ2-3; D is perhaps TRBD2 (5 bases). CDR1 is SGHDT, CDR2 YYEEEE, per germline. V lost 0 bases, J lost 0 bases, and 14 bases lay in between. The CDR3 extends over 17 amino acids. The CDR3 is CASSLAGLRRSTDTQYF. The CDR3 nucleotides are TGTGCCAGCAGCTTGGCCGGGTTGCGGAGGAGCACAGATACGCAGTATTTT.

The V gene is TRBV24-1, the J gene TRBJ2-3; D call uncertain. The V end lost 0 bases, the J end lost 4 bases, and 4 bases lay between the germline ends. There are 13 residues in the CDR3. Germline CDR1 and CDR2: KGHDR and SFDVKD. CDR3 sequence reads: CATSDLGSDTQYF. DNA of the CDR3: TGTGCCACCAGTGATTTGGGGTCAGATACGCAGTATTTT.

This sequence joins TRBV7-9 and TRBJ2-1, with 7 bases identical to TRBD2. CDR3 length: 16 amino acids. Germline lookup yields CDR1 SEHNR and CDR2 FQNEAQ (reference sequence). Unmatched junction bases numbered 14, after V lost 5 bases and J lost 7 bases. The DNA of the CDR3 is TGTGCCAGCAGCGCCGTGGGAGCGGGACGTAAGAATGAGCAGTTCTTC. This translates into CASSAVGAGRKNEQFF.

The chain employs TRBV2 and TRBJ1-2; 8 bases line up with TRBD1. V trimming: 6 bases; J trimming: 7 bases; junction bases outside the gene matches: 7. The CDR3 is made up of 13 amino acids. Germline V CDR1 and CDR2: SNHLY, FYNNEI. CDR3 amino acids: CASREQGAGGYTF. The CDR3, as DNA: TGTGCCAGCAGGGAGCAGGGGGCAGGTGGCTACACCTTC.

The chain combines TRBV29-1 with TRBJ2-3; 9 bases are shared with TRBD2. The CDR3 spans 14 residues. Germline V gene data show CDR1 as SQVTM and CDR2 as ANQGSEA. V lost 7 bases, J lost 6 bases, and 11 bases stayed unmatched. DNA for the CDR3: TGCAGCGGCCGATCTAGCGGGGCAGGGGATACGCAGTATTTT. It specifies CSGRSSGAGDTQYF.

This chain uses TRBV3-1 with TRBJ2-3, with 8 bases that match TRBD2. Germline V gives CDR1 LGHDT, CDR2 YNNKEL (reference sequence). The CDR3 covers 13 residues. The trim removed 4 bases at V and 5 bases at J, leaving 2 bases unmatched. CDR3 region: CASSPGGLDTQYF. The CDR3 DNA sequence: TGTGCCAGCAGCCCGGGGGGGCTAGATACGCAGTATTTT.

This clonotype was seen a handful of times. The V gene is TRBV7-2, the J gene TRBJ1-6; D may be TRBD1 (6 bases). The CDR3 extends over 12 amino acids. The ends were cut back, 5 bases at V and 15 bases at J, with 14 bases in the middle. Germline assignment: CDR1 SGHTA and CDR2 FQGNSA. Here the CDR3 reads CASSAPTGRLHF. In DNA form, the CDR3 reads TGTGCCAGCAGCGCCCCGACAGGTCGCCTCCACTTT.

The rearrangement links TRBV6-6 to TRBJ2-7; 7 nucleotides align to TRBD1. This CDR3 contains 12 residues. CDR1 is MNHNY and CDR2 is SVGAGI in the germline V gene (reference sequence). J lost 2 bases, V lost 8 bases, and 3 bases had no gene match. The CDR3 sequence is CASDGTAYEQYF. The CDR3 DNA sequence: TGTGCCAGCGACGGGACAGCCTACGAGCAGTACTTC.

The V gene is TRBV6-2 or TRBV6-3, the J gene TRBJ2-7; the D call may be TRBD1 or TRBD2 (5 bases each). Trimming removed 6 bases at V and 8 bases at J, with 17 bases between. The CDR3 sequence is 13 residues long. Germline assignment: CDR1 MNHEY and CDR2 SVGEGT. The DNA for the CDR3 is TGTGCCAGCAGCCCCGGCTCAGAGGGGAAGCAGTACTTC. Its protein product is CASSPGSEGKQYF.